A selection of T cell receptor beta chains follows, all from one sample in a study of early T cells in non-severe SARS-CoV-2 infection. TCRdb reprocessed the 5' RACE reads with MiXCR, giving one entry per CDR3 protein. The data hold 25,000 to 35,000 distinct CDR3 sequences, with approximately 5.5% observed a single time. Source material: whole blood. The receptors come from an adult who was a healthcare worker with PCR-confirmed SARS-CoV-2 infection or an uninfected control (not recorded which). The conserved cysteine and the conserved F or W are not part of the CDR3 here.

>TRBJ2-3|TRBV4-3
ASSQPGTSGTDTQY
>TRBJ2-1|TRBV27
ASMYSGRVKNEQF
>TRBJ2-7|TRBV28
ASSTGQGLEEQY
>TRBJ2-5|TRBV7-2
ASSAPGEGETQY
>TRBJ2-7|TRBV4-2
ASSQDKVDRVNAEQY
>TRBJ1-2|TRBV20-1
SAPGTGGSGYT
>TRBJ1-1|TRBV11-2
ASSLDSSPRPNTEAF
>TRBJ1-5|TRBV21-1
ASSKPRTGRTPYSNQPQH
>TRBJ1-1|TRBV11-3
ASSFPLNTEAF
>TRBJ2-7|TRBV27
ASSAPGGGSPNEQY
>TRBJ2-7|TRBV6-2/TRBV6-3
ASTSHGTGGTEEQY
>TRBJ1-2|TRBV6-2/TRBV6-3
ASSYVGQSNYGYT
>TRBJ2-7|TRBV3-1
ASSSGQYYEQY
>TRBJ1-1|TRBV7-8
ASSLGVGALEAF
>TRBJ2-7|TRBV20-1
SARVSGRAYYEQY
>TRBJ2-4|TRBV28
ASSLFTAGNIQY
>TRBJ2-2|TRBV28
ASEPTRNTGELF
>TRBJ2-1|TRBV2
ANRQGAYNEQF
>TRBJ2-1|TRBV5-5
ASSRSSFDGYEQF
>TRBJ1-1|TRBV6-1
ASRKMEHPNTEAF
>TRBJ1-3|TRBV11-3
ASSFVGVSGNTIY
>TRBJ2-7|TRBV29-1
SARETYEQY
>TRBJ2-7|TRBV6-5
ASSYSTVPTRYEQY
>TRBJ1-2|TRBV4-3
ASRPGTGAYGYT
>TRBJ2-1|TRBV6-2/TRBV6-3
ATSRGSSYNEQF
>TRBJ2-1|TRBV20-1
SARTPLVGGYNEQF
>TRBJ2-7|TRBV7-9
ASSLDRLAVGEQY
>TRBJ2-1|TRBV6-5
ASSYADRENNEQF
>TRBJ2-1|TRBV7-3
ASSYTSGRRSYNEQF
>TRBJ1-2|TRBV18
ASSPAGQGALGYT
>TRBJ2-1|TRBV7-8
ASSLSGGRTSMF
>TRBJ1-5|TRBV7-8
ASSRRTNSNQPQH
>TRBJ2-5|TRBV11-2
ASSFLGGIQETQY
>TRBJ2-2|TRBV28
ASSSGAENTGELF
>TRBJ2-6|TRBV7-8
ASSSGLLGANVLT
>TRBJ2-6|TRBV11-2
ASSLTRAGANVLT
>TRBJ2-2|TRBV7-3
ASSSNTGTGELF
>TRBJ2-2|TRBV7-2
ASSHALGAGELF
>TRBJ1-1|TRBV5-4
ASSDQHGTEAF
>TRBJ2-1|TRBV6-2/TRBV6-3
ASSYGREQF
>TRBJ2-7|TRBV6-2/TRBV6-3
ASNSGRAPSGEQY
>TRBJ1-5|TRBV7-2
ASSLAPMSNQPQH
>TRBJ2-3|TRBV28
ASSPLGGRGEDTQY
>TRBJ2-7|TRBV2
ASADLSYEQY
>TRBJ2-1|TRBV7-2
ASSYSRLDGQF
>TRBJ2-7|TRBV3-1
ASSRGLADYEQY
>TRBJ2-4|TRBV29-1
SAGAVHIQY
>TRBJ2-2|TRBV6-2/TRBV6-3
ACTSVTSGELF
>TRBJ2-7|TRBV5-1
ASGRGSNEQY
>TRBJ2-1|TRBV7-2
ASSPQKLAGAYNEQF
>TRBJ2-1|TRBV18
ASSPPTGGAYNEQF
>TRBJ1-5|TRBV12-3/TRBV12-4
ASSWWDGNQPQH
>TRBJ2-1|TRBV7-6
ASSPASNEQF